Listed below are T cell receptor beta chains from one sample, sequenced in a study of radiotherapy plus CTLA-4 blockade in lung cancer. Only in-frame clones appear in the TCRdb table, and some are missing; sequencing was by immunoSEQ multiplex PCR. The table lists 70,000 to 95,000 clones, under 85% of them singletons. The input for sequencing was peripheral blood, taken from a patient treated with radiotherapy plus ipilimumab. The receptors originated from a human donor with non-small cell lung cancer that progressed on radiotherapy plus ipilimumab. The CDR3 runs from the conserved cysteine through the conserved F or W. The D gene is left open where the match is weak. A clone size is listed for some rows: how often the clone was seen (once, few, many), or a class if it is expanded.

TRBJ2-6 TRBD2 TRBV5-6 few TGTGCCAGCAGCTTGGGACTAGCGGGTGGTGGGGCCAACGTCCTGACTTTC CASSLGLAGGGANVLTF
TRBJ1-6 TRBD1 TRBV27 NA TGTGCCAGCAGTTTCGACAGGGGACTGTCACCCCTCCACTTT CASSFDRGLSPLHF
TRBJ2-1 TRBD2 TRBV4-1 NA TGCGCCAGCAGCCAAGAGGGCGGGAGGGTTCAGTTCTTC CASSQEGGRVQFF
TRBJ1-1 NA TRBV4-3 NA TGCGCCAGCAGCCAGACGGGACTAGTGAACACTGAAGCTTTCTTT CASSQTGLVNTEAFF
TRBJ1-2 NA TRBV7-9 NA TGTGCCAGCAGCTTAGAGGTGGGCCGATATGGCTACACCTTC CASSLEVGRYGYTF
TRBJ1-1 NA TRBV19 NA TGTGCCAGCGATGCAGGGTCCACTGAAGCTTTCTTT CASDAGSTEAFF
TRBJ2-7 NA TRBV6-1 NA TGTGCCAGCAGTGGAGGACAGACACAAGCGGACGAGCAGTACTTC CASSGGQTQADEQYF
TRBJ2-3 NA TRBV7-9 NA TGTGCCAGCAGCTTGACAGTGAAAAGCACAGATACGCAGTATTTT CASSLTVKSTDTQYF
TRBJ2-7 NA TRBV18 NA TGTGCCAGCTCACCCACGCTATCCTACGAGCAGTACTTC CASSPTLSYEQYF
TRBJ2-5 NA TRBV28 NA TGTGCCAGCAGTCCCTCCCGACGGTCAAAAGAGACCCAGTACTTC CASSPSRRSKETQYF
TRBJ1-2 NA TRBV11-2 few TGTGCCAGCAGAGGGGTAACTAACTATGGCTACACCTTC CASRGVTNYGYTF
TRBJ2-2 NA TRBV6-6 once TGTGCCAGCAGGGGGGGGGCCGTAGGCACCGGGGAGCTGTTTTTT CASRGGAVGTGELFF
TRBJ1-5 NA TRBV5-6 NA TGTGCCAGCAGCGGAGACGGGACCGGTCGGCCCCAGCATTTT CASSGDGTGRPQHF
TRBJ2-7 NA TRBV6-5 few TGTGCCAGCAGTGAAGTGTTAGGGGAGCAGTACTTC CASSEVLGEQYF